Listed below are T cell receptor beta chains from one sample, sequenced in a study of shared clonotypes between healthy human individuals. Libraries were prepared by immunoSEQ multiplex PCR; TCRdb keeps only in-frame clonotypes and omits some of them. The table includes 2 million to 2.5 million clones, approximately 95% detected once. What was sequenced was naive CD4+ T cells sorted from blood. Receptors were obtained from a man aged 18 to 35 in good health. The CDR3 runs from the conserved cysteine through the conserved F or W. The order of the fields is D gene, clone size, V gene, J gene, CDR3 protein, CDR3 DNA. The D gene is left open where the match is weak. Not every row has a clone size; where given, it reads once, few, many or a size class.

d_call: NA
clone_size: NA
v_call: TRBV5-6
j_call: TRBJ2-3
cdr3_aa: CASSLALLSTDTQYF
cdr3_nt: TGTGCCAGCAGCTTAGCTCTTCTAAGCACAGATACGCAGTATTTT

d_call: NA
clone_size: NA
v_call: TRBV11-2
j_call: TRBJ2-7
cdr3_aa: CASSLDVRLLLVEQYF
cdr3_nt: TGTGCCAGCAGCTTAGATGTAAGGCTTCTTCTGGTGGAGCAGTACTTC

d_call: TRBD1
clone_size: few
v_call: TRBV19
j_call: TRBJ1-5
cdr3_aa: CASSRDRQPQHF
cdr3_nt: TGTGCCAGTAGCAGGGACAGGCAGCCCCAGCATTTT

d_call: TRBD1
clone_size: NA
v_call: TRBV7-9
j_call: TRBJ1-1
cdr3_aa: CASSSGQTNTEAFF
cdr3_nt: TGTGCCAGCAGCTCGGGACAGACGAACACTGAAGCTTTCTTT

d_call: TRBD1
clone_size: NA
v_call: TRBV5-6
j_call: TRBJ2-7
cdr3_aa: CASRLRTGTISYEQYF
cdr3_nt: TGTGCCAGCAGACTGAGGACAGGGACAATTTCCTACGAGCAGTACTTC

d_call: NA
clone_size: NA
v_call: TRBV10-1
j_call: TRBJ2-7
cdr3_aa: CASSESRSRRYEQYF
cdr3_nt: TGCGCCAGCAGTGAGTCGAGGAGCCGCCGCTACGAGCAGTACTTC

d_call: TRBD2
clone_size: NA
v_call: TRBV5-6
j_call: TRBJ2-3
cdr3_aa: CASSSGLANTDTQYF
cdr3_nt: TGTGCCAGCAGCTCGGGACTAGCGAACACAGATACGCAGTATTTT

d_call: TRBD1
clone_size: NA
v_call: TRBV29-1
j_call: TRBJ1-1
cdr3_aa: CSIRQGGKDTEAFF
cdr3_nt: TGCAGCATACGACAGGGCGGTAAGGACACTGAAGCTTTCTTT

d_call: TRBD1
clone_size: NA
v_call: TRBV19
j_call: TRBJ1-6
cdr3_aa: CASSIARDRGSYNSPLHF
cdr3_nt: TGTGCCAGTAGTATAGCCCGGGACAGGGGCTCCTATAATTCACCCCTCCACTTT

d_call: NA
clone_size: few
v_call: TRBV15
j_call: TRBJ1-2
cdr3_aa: CATSRDGYGYTF
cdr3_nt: TGTGCCACCAGCAGAGATGGTTATGGCTACACCTTC

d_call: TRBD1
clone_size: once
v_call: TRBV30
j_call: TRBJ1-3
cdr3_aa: CASTGGLSSGNTIYF
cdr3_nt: TGTGCCTCGACAGGGGGCCTTAGCTCTGGAAACACCATATATTTT

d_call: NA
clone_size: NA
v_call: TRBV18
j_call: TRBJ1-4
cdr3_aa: CASSPQGAGEKLFF
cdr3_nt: TGTGCCAGCTCACCACAAGGTGCGGGGGAAAAACTGTTTTTT

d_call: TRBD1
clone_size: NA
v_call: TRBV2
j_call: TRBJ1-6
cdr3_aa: CASSGDRGLVNSPLHF
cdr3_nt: TGTGCCAGCAGTGGAGACAGGGGGCTTGTTAATTCACCCCTCCACTTT

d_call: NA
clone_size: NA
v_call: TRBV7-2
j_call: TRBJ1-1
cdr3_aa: CASSLWGEAFF
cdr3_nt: TGTGCCAGCAGCTTATGGGGGGAAGCTTTCTTT

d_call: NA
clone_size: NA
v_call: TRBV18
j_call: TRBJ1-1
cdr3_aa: CASSSPILDFSF
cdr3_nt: TGTGCCAGCTCGTCACCAATTTTGGACTTCTCCTTT

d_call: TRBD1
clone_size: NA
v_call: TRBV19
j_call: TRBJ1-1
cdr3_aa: CASSTRTGVRTEAFF
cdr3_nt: TGTGCCAGTAGTACCAGGACAGGAGTAAGGACTGAAGCTTTCTTT

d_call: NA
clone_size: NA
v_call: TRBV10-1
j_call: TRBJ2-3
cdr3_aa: CASSQQGLAQYF
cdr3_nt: TGCGCCAGCAGTCAACAGGGCCTGGCGCAGTATTTT

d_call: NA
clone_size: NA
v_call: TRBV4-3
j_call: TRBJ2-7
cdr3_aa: CASSQDEGDFTYEQYF
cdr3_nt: TGCGCCAGCAGCCAAGATGAAGGGGACTTCACCTACGAGCAGTACTTC

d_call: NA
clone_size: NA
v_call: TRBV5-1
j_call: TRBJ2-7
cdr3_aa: CASSLVVDDEQYF
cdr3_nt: TGCGCCAGCAGCTTGGTCGTGGACGACGAGCAGTACTTC